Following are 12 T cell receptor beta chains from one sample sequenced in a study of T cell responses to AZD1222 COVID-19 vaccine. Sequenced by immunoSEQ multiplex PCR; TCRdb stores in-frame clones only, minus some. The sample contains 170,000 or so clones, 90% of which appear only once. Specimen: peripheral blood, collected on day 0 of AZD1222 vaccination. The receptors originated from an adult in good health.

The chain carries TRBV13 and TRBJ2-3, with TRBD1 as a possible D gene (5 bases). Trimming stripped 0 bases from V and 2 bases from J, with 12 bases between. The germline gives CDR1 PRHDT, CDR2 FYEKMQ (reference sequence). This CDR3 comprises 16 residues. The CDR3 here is CASSLGGRGYTDTQYF. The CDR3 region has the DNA TGTGCCAGCAGCTTAGGCGGAAGGGGTTACACAGATACGCAGTATTTT. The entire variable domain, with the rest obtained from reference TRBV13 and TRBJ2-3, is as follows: AAGVIQSPRHLIKEKRETATLKCYPIPRHDTVYWYQQGPGQDPQFLISFYEKMQSDKGSIPDRFSAQQFSDYHSELNMSSLELGDSALYFCASSLGGRGYTDTQYFGPGTRLTVL.

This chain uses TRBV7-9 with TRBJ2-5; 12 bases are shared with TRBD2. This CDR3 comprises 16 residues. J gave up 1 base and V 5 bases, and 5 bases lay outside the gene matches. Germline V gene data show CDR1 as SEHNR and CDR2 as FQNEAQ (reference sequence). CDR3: CASSRWTSGTQETQYF. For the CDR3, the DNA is TGTGCCAGCAGCCGATGGACTAGCGGGACCCAAGAGACCCAGTACTTC.

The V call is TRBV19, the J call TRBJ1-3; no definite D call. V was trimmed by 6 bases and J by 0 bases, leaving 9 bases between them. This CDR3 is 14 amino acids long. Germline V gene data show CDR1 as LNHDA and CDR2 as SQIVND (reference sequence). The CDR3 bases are TGTGCCAGTAGAAGGGTGAGCTCTGGAAACACCATATATTTT. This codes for CASRRVSSGNTIYF.

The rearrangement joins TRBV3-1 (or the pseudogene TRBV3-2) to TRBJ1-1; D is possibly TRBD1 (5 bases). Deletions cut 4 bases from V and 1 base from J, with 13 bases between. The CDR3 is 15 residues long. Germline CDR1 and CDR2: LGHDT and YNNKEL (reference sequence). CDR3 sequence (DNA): TGTGCCAGCAGCCCTCCGGGACGTAAGAACACTGAAGCTTTCTTT. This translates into CASSPPGRKNTEAFF.

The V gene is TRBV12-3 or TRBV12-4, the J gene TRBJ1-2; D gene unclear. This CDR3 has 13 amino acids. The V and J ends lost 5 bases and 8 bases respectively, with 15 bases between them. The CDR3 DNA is TGTGCCAGCAGTCGGACTGGGATTGAAGGCTACACCTTC. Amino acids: CASSRTGIEGYTF.

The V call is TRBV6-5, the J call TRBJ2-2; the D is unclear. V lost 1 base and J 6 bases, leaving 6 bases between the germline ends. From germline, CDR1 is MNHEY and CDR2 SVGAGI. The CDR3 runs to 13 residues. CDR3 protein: CASSYYPAGELFF. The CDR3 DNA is TGTGCCAGCAGTTACTACCCGGCCGGGGAGCTGTTTTTT.

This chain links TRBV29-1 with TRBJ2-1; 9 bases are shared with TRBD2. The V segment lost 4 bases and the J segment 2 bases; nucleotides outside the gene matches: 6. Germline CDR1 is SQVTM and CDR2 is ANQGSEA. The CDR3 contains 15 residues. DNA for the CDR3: TGCAGCGTTGCGCCGCGGGGGGGAACCTACAATGAGCAGTTCTTC. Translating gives CSVAPRGGTYNEQFF.

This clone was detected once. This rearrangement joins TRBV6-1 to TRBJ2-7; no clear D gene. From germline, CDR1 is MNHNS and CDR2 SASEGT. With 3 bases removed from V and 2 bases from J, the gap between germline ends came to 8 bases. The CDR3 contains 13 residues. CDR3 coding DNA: TGTGCCAGCAGTGAGGTGCCGACCTACGAGCAGTACTTC. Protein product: CASSEVPTYEQYF.

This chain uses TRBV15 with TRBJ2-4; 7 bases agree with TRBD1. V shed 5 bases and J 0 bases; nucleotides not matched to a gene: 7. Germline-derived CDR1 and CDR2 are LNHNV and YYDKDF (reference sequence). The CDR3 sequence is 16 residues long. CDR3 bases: TGTGCCACCAGCGGTGGGACAGCGCTAGCCAAAAACATTCAGTACTTC. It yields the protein CATSGGTALAKNIQYF.

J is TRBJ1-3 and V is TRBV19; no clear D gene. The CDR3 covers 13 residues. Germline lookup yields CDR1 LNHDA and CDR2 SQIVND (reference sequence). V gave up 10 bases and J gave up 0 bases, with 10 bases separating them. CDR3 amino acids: CATSGYSGNTIYF. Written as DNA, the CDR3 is TGTGCCACCTCCGGTTACTCTGGAAACACCATATATTTT.

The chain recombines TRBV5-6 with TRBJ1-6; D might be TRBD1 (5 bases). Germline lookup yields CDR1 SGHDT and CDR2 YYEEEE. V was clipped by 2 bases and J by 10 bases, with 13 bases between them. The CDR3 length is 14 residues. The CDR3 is CASSFEGWKSPLHF. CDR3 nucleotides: TGTGCCAGCAGCTTTGAGGGGTGGAAGTCACCCCTCCACTTT. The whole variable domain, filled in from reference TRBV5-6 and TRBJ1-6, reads DAGVTQSPTHLIKTRGQQVTLRCSPKSGHDTVSWYQQALGQGPQFIFQYYEEEERQRGNFPDRFSGHQFPNYSSELNVNALLLGDSALYLCASSFEGWKSPLHFGNGTRLTVT.

Here the CDR3 reads CASRRPSTDTQYF. CDR3 bases: TGCGCCAGCAGGAGGCCTAGCACAGATACGCAGTATTTT. The chain uses TRBV5-1 and TRBJ2-3; no firm D call. The CDR3 is 13 residues long. CDR1 is SGHRS and CDR2 is YFSETQ in the germline V gene. Trimming took 5 bases from V and 0 from J, leaving 7 bases between them.